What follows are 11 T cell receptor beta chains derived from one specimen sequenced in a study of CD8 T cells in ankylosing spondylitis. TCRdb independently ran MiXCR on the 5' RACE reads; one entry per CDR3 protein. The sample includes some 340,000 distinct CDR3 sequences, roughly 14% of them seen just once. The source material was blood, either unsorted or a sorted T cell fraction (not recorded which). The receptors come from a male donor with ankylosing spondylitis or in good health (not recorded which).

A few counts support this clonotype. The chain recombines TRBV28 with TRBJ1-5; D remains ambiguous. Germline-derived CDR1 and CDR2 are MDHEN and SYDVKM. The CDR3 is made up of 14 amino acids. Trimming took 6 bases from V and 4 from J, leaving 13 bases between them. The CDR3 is CASSVGVSNQPQHF. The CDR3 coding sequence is TGTGCCAGCAGCGTTGGGGTTTCGAATCAGCCCCAGCATTTT.

The CDR3 reads CATSAGVTYNEQFF. The CDR3 bases are TGTGCCACCAGCGCGGGAGTGACCTACAATGAGCAGTTCTTC. The rearrangement joins TRBV15 to TRBJ2-1; TRBD2 aligns across 7 bases. The germline CDR1 and CDR2 sequences are LNHNV and YYDKDF (reference sequence). J lost 2 bases, V lost 5 bases, and 3 bases had no gene match. The CDR3 is made up of 14 amino acids.

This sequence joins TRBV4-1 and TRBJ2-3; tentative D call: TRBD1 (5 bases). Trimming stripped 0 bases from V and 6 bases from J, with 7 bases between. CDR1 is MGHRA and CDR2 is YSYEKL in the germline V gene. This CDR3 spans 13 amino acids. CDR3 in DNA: TGCGCCAGCAGCCAAGAAAAGGGGGATACGCAGTATTTT. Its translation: CASSQEKGDTQYF.

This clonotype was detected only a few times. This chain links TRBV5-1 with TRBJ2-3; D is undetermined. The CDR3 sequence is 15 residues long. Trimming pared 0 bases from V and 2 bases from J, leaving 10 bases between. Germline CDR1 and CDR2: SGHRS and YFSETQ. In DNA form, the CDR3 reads TGCGCCAGCAGCTTGGATGGGGTTCCCACAGATACGCAGTATTTT. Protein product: CASSLDGVPTDTQYF.

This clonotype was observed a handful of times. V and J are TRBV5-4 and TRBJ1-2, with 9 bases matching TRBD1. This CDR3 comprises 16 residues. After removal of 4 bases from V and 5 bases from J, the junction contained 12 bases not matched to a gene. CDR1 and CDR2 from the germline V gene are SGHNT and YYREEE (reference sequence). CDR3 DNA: TGTGCCAGCAGCGGGGGACAGGGTTCCTTTTTATATGGCTACACCTTC. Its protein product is CASSGGQGSFLYGYTF.

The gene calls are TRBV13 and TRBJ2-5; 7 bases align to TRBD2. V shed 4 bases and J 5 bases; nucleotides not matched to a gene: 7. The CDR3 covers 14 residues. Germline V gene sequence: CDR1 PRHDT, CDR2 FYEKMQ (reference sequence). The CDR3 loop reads CASSSTSRAETQYF. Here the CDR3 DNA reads TGTGCCAGCAGCTCGACTAGCCGGGCGGAGACCCAGTACTTC.

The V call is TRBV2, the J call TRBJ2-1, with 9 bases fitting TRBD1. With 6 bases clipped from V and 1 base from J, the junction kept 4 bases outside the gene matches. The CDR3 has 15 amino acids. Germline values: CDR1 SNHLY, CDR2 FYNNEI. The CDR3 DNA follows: TGTGCCAGCAGGGGGGGGACAGGGTCCTACAATGAGCAGTTCTTC. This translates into CASRGGTGSYNEQFF.

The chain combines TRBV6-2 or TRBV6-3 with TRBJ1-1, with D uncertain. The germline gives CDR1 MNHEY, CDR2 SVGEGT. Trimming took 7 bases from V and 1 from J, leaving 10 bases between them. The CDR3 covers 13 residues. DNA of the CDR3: TGTGCCAGCAATAGAATACAGAACACTGAAGCTTTCTTT. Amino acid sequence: CASNRIQNTEAFF.

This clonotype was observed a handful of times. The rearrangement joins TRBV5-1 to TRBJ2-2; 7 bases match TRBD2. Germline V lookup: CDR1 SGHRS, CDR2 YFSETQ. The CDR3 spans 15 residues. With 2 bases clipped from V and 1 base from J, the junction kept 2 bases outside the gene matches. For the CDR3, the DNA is TGCGCCAGCAGCTTCGGACTAGAGAACACCGGGGAGCTGTTTTTT. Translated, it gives CASSFGLENTGELFF.

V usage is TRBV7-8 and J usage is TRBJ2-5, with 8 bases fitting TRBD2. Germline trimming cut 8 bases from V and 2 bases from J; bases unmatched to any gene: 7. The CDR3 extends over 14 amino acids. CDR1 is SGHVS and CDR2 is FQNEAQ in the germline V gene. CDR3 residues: CASGSGVLQETQYF. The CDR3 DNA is TGTGCCAGCGGTAGCGGGGTCCTACAAGAGACCCAGTACTTC.

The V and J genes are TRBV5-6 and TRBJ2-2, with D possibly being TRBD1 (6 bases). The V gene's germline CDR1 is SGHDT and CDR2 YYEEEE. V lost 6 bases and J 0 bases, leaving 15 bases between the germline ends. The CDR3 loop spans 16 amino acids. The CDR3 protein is CASNQRQASNTGELFF. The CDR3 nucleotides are TGTGCCAGCAACCAAAGACAGGCGTCGAACACCGGGGAGCTGTTTTTT.